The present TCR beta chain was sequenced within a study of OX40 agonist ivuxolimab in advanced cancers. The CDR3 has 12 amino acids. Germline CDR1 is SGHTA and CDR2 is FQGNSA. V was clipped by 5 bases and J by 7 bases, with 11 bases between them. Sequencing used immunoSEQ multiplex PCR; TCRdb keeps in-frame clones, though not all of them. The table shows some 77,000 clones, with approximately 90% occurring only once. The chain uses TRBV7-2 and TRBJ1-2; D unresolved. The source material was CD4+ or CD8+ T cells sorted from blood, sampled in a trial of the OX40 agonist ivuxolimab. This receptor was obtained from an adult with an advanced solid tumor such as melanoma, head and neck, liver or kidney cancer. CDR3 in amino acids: CASSIPHLGYTF. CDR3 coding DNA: TGTGCCAGCAGCATCCCACACCTTGGCTACACCTTC.